This section outlines one TCR beta chain sequence together with its context. Its antigen has not been determined. Base qualities are missing; no much larger clone stands one base away. V is cut by 6 bases and J by 1 base, and the space between the germline ends is 17 bases. CDR1 and CDR2 were assigned from the germline V gene (reference sequence) as SGHNT and YYREEE. From the cysteine through the phenylalanine, the CDR3 covers 16 amino acids. The DNA shown is the 48-base CDR3, in frame from base 1. The High Capacity cDNA Reverse Transcription Kit was used to reverse transcribe all of the isolated RNA, meaning that expressed TCRB transcripts were what got sequenced. Naive, central memory and regulatory T cell samples underwent deep immunoSEQ sequencing, averaging about 3.57 million total reads per sample. Sorted cells were lysed in RLT buffer, and RNA was extracted using DNase-treated RNeasy Micro or Mini kits according to cell number. To prevent cross-contamination, every cell subset was processed on its own, while patient and healthy donor samples were processed together. TCRB sequences were amplified from cDNA with the immunoSEQ multiplex PCR, producing 87-bp fragments spanning the CDR3 region. Sequencing of the amplicons was done on the Illumina HiSeq platform. Per the original workflow: PCR bias was corrected computationally using synthetic template baselines, and reads within Hamming distance 2 were collapsed, with unmergeable singletons discarded. By aligning reads against IMGT, V, D and J genes, CDR3 length, and insertions or deletions at six rearrangement sites were assigned. Within each subset, clonotype counts were normalized to sorted cell number, after which true diversity and Gini coefficients were computed with the tcR R package. The overlap coefficient, calculated on TCRB nucleotide sequences, was used to quantify repertoire sharing. TCRdb retrieved this table from immuneACCESS and kept in-frame rearrangements only. Not all clones are present; in checked studies, unresolved V genes account for under half, and no reason is known for the remainder. Clonal size and the V and J genes are those of that table, whereas D and trimming came from the DNA. The sample table contains around 56,000 clones; only one count was recorded for roughly half of them. 2% to 3% of the sample comes from the top ten.

This specimen belongs to a study of beta chain features in type 1 diabetes (dated by TCRdb to 2016 to 2018). Background on the whole study: Mean age, gender distribution, total cell number and subset yield did not differ between patients and healthy donors. Regulatory and stem cell-like memory subsets were isolated from only 8 patients and about eight healthy donors, whereas naive and central memory subsets came from all 30 or so donors. The study compared the TCRB repertoires of sorted circulating CD4+ T cell subsets in recently diagnosed type 1 diabetes patients with those in matched healthy donors. A total of 90 million to 120 million sorted cells were examined across all samples, and a strong correlation was observed between cell number per subset and RNA yield. Broader findings and caveats from the paper: Because cDNA was sequenced instead of genomic DNA, activated cells with high expression could be over-represented, although the groups did not differ in activation or CD3 levels. At VDJ recombination sites, patients with type 1 diabetes made fewer insertions and deleted more nucleotides, a pattern implying thymic rearrangement abnormalities. Only small numbers of individuals were included in the HLA sub-analyses, which left unresolved whether HLA type had any influence on TCRB rearrangement. The naive, central memory and regulatory TCRB repertoires appeared to resemble one another more closely among patients than among healthy donors. Shorter templates might be favored by PCR, yet because patient and control samples were amplified and corrected together, any such skew would affect both groups equally. A moderate but significant shortening of TCRB CDR3 length was observed in type 1 diabetes patients in all four CD4+ subsets.

A single peripheral blood draw of 90 to 150 mL on average was collected from each donor into heparinised tubes. A BD FACSAria II was used to sort naive, central memory, regulatory and stem cell-like memory CD4+ T cells with a panel that included CD45RO, CCR7, CD25, CD127, CD95 and CD27. Every sorted population had a purity above 95%. PBMCs were separated immediately by Lymphoprep density gradient centrifugation and were stained directly, without being cultured. So that batch effects would be minimized, each experiment stained and sorted samples in pairs, pairing one healthy donor with one patient. Sequenced material: Tregs from blood. The cell subset or site tag for this specimen amounts to: regulatory CD4+ T cells. This sequence originates from a woman in her 40s with type 1 diabetes. The sequence is built from TRBV5-4 and TRBJ1-5; the D gene assignment is ambiguous. The CDR3 protein: CASMKDPGGSNQPQHF. The DNA reads as follows: TGTGCCAGCATGAAAGATCCGGGAGGGAGCAATCAGCCCCAGCATTTT.